This is a list of T cell receptor beta chains from one sample in a study of blood T cell repertoires in COVID-19. Here immunoSEQ multiplex PCR was the method, and the copy in TCRdb shows in-frame clones only, minus some. This table has 89,000 or so clones, about 95% appearing once. The sample comprised peripheral blood. Receptors were obtained from a human donor with active COVID-19. The donor label of this sample is uncertain. Each CDR3 is given with its conserved first and last residue. The D gene is left open where the match is weak. Rows give clone size only sometimes, using once, few, many, or a class for an expanded clone.

j_gene | abundance | d_gene | v_gene | CDR3aa | CDR3nt
TRBJ2-5 | NA | NA | TRBV6-5 | CASSYTRNLETQYF | TGTGCCAGCAGTTACACCAGGAATCTAGAGACCCAGTACTTC
TRBJ2-3 | NA | NA | TRBV4-3 | CASSQDMPGSSTDTQYF | TGCGCCAGCAGCCAAGATATGCCGGGATCGAGCACAGATACGCAGTATTTT
TRBJ2-5 | NA | NA | TRBV19 | CASSMRGHIQETQYF | TGTGCCAGTAGTATGCGGGGGCATATCCAAGAGACCCAGTACTTC
TRBJ1-2 | NA | NA | TRBV19 | CASSSGDSNYGYTF | TGTGCCAGTAGTTCCGGGGACTCCAACTATGGCTACACCTTC
TRBJ1-1 | NA | NA | TRBV19 | CASSLGGAVNTEAFF | TGTGCCAGTAGTCTCGGGGGGGCTGTGAACACTGAAGCTTTCTTT
TRBJ2-3 | once | TRBD2 | TRBV3-1/TRBV3-2 | CASTKTGLAGNTQYF | TGTGCCAGCACCAAAACTGGACTAGCGGGAAATACGCAGTATTTT
TRBJ1-5 | once | NA | TRBV7-8 | CASRRETGNQPQHF | TGTGCCAGCAGACGGGAAACAGGCAATCAGCCCCAGCATTTT
TRBJ1-2 | NA | NA | TRBV4-2 | CASSQELGGYGYTF | TGTGCCAGCAGCCAAGAGTTGGGGGGGTACGGCTACACCTTC
TRBJ2-3 | NA | NA | TRBV14 | CASSQYQGSQDTQYF | TGTGCCAGCAGCCAATACCAGGGGTCACAAGATACGCAGTATTTT
TRBJ2-5 | NA | TRBD1 | TRBV19 | CASSPGTGGVETQYF | TGTGCCAGTAGCCCTGGGACAGGAGGTGTGGAGACCCAGTACTTC
TRBJ1-1 | NA | TRBD1 | TRBV18 | CASREGQGPEAFF | TGTGCCAGCCGAGAGGGACAGGGCCCTGAAGCTTTCTTT